This TCR beta chain emerged from a study of blood T cell repertoires in COVID-19. Across the study: Samples of COVID-19 (acute and convalescent) were obtained from the United States, Italy and Spain. Sources were T cells, B-cell-depleted T cells, or PBMCs; the material itself was cDNA or gDNA.

In the authors' methods: Using reference gene primer amplification, nucleated cell counts were estimated. Sequenced by immunoSEQ multiplex PCR; TCRdb stores in-frame clones only, minus some. D and trimming come from the DNA, and the V and J calls and clone size come from that table. The sample has roughly 140,000 clones; 65% to 90% are singletons. Germline V gene lookup returns CDR1 SGHAT and CDR2 FQNNGV. The CDR3 has 16 amino acids. The V end lost 5 bases, the J end lost 3 bases, and 19 bases lay between the germline ends. The sample comprised peripheral blood. This TCR was recovered from a woman aged 50 to 60 with acute or convalescent COVID-19. The rearrangement links TRBV11-2 to TRBJ1-1; D not resolved. This chain's CDR3 is CASSRNWAGLYTEAFF. The CDR3 DNA follows: TGTGCCAGCAGCCGTAACTGGGCGGGGTTGTACACTGAAGCTTTCTTT.